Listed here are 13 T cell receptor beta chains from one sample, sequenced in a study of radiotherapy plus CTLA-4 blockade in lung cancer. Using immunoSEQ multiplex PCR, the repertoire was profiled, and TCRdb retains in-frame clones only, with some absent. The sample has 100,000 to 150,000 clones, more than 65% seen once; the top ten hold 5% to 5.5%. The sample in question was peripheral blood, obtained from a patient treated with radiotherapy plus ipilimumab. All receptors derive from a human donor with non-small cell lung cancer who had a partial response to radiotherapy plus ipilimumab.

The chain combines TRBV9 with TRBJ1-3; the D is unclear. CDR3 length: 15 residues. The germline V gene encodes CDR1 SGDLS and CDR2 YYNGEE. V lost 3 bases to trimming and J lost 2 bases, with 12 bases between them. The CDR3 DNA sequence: TGTGCCAGCAGCGCAACCACTCTAACTGGAAACACCATATATTTT. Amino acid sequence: CASSATTLTGNTIYF.

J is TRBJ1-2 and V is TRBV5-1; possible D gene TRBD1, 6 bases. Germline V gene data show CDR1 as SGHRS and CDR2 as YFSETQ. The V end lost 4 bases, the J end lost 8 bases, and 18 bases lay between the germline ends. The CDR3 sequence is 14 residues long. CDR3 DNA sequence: TGCGCCAGCAGCCCGGACAGTTTCCCCCTAGGCTACACCTTC. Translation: CASSPDSFPLGYTF.

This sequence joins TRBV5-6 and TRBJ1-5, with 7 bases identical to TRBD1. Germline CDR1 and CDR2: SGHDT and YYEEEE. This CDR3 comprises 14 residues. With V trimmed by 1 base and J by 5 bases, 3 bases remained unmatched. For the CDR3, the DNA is TGTGCCAGCAGCTTGAAGGGGGCGGATCAGCCCCAGCATTTT. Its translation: CASSLKGADQPQHF. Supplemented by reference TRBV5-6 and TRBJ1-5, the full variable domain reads DAGVTQSPTHLIKTRGQQVTLRCSPKSGHDTVSWYQQALGQGPQFIFQYYEEEERQRGNFPDRFSGHQFPNYSSELNVNALLLGDSALYLCASSLKGADQPQHFGDGTRLSIL.

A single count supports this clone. CDR3 bases: TGTGCCAGCAAAGGGGACAGGGGTAACACCGGGGAGCTGTTTTTT. It is translated as CASKGDRGNTGELFF. The chain links TRBV6-5 to TRBJ2-2; 10 bases match TRBD1. This CDR3 region has 15 residues. After removal of 7 bases from V and 2 bases from J, the junction contained 4 bases not matched to a gene. The germline CDR1 and CDR2 sequences are MNHEY and SVGAGI.

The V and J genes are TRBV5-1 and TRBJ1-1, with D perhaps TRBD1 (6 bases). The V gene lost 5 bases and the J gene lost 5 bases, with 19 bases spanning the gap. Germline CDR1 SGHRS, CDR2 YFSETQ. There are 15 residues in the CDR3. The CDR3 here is CASRYTTGEGTEAFF. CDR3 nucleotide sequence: TGCGCCAGCAGGTATACGACAGGCGAGGGAACTGAAGCTTTCTTT.

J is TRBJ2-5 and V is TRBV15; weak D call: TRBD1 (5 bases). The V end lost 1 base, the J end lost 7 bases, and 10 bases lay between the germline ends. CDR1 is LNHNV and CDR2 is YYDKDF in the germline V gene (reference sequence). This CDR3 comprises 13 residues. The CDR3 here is CATSRGGGGTQYF. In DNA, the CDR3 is TGTGCCACCAGCAGAGGGGGCGGTGGGACCCAGTACTTC. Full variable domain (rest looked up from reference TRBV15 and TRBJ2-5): DAMVIQNPRYQVTQFGKPVTLSCSQTLNHNVMYWYQQKSSQAPKLLFHYYDKDFNNEADTPDNFQSRRPNTSFCFLDIRSPGLGDTAMYLCATSRGGGGTQYFGPGTRLLVL.

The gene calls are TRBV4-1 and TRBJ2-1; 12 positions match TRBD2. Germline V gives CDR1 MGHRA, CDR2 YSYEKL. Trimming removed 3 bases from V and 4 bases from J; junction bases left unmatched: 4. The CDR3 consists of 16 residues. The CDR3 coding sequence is TGCGCCAGCAGCCATGCTAGCGGGAGGGGGTACAATGAGCAGTTCTTC. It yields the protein CASSHASGRGYNEQFF.

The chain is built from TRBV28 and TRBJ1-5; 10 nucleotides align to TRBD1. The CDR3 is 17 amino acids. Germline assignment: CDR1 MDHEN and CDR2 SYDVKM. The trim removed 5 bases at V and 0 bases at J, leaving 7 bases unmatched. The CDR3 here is CASSLGTGANSNQPQHF. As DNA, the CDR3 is TGTGCCAGCAGTCTGGGGACAGGGGCGAATAGCAATCAGCCCCAGCATTTT.

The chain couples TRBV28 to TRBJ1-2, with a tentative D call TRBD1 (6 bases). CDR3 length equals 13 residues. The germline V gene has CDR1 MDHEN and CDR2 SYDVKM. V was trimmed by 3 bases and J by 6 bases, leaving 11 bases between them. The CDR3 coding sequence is TGTGCCAGCAGTTTGGACAGCCCGAATGGCTACACCTTC. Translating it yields CASSLDSPNGYTF.

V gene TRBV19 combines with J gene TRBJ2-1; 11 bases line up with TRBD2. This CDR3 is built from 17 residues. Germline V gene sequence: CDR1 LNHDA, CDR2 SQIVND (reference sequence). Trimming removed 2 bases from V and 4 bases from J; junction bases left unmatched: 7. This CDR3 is CASSIIAGGGKYNEQFF. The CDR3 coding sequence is TGTGCCAGTAGTATAATAGCGGGAGGGGGTAAATACAATGAGCAGTTCTTC.

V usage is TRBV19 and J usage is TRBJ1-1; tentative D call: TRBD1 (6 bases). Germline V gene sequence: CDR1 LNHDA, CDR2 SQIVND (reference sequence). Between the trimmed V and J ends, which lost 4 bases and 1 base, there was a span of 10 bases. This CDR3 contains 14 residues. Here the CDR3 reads CASSRLGQNTEAFF. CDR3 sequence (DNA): TGTGCCAGTAGTAGACTGGGACAGAACACTGAAGCTTTCTTT.

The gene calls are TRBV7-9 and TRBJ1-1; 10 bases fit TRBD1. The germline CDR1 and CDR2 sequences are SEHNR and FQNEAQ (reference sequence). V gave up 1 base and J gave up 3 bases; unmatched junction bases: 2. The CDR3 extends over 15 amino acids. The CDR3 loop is CASSLGQGADTEAFF. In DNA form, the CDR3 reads TGTGCCAGCAGCTTAGGACAGGGGGCGGACACTGAAGCTTTCTTT.

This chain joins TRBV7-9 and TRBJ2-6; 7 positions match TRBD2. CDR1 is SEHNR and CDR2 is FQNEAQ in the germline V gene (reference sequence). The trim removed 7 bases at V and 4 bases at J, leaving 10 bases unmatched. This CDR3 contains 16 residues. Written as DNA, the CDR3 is TGTGCCAGCATCCAACCCCGGGGGGAAGGGGCCAACGTCCTGACTTTC. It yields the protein CASIQPRGEGANVLTF.